Described below is a single TCR beta chain sequence and its context. J gave up 5 bases and V 4 bases, and 7 bases lay outside the gene matches. The CDR3 spans 14 residues. Germline CDR1 SGHRS, CDR2 YFSETQ. Data came from immunoSEQ multiplex PCR; TCRdb stores just in-frame clones and leaves some out. The data show about 120,000 clones, with about 79% seen just once and 2.3% held by the top ten. These data are taken from a study of blood T cell repertoires in COVID-19. The clonotype was recovered from a man in his 70s with acute or convalescent COVID-19. The chain uses TRBV5-1 and TRBJ2-5, with TRBD2 matching over 8 bases. The sequenced sample consisted of peripheral blood. CDR3 coding DNA: TGCGCCAGCAGCAAAGCGGGGGAAGGTGAGACCCAGTACTTC. Its translation is CASSKAGEGETQYF.